This T cell receptor (beta chain) was sequenced for a study of blood T cell repertoires in COVID-19. Study overall: Spain, Italy and the United States supplied samples that represented acute and convalescent COVID-19.

In the source study's methods: Estimated nucleated cell counts came from reference gene primer amplification. Clones were read by immunoSEQ multiplex PCR, and TCRdb kept only the in-frame ones, dropping some. V and J calls and clone size are as listed in that table; D and trimming were resolved from the DNA. The sample consists of over 200,000 clones, 70% to 90% of them appearing once. All enrollees were roughly 18 to 95 years old and from 25 or so US areas. The germline V gene has CDR1 SGHVS and CDR2 FNYEAQ. This CDR3 contains 15 residues. V lost 0 bases to trimming and J lost 6 bases, with 14 bases between them.

The V call is TRBV7-6, the J call TRBJ1-1; unclear D gene. Sequencing was done on a sample of PBMCs or T cells enriched from blood (not recorded which). The sequence came from a man under 40 who had recovered from COVID-19. CDR3 loop: CASSLAVGGGPEAFF. Written as DNA, the CDR3 is TGTGCCAGCAGCTTAGCGGTTGGAGGAGGGCCTGAAGCTTTCTTT.